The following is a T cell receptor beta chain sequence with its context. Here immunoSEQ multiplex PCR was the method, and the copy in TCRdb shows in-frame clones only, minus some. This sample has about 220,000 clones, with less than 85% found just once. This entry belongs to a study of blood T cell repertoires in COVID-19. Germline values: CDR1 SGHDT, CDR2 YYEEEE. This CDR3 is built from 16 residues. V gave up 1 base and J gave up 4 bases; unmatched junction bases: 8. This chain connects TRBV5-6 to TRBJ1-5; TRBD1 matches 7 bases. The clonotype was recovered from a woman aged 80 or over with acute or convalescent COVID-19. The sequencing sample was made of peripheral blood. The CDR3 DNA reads TGTGCCAGCAGCTTGAGGTTAGGGGGCTCTAATCAGCCCCAGCATTTT. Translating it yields CASSLRLGGSNQPQHF. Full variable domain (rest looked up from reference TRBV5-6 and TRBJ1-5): DAGVTQSPTHLIKTRGQQVTLRCSPKSGHDTVSWYQQALGQGPQFIFQYYEEEERQRGNFPDRFSGHQFPNYSSELNVNALLLGDSALYLCASSLRLGGSNQPQHFGDGTRLSIL.